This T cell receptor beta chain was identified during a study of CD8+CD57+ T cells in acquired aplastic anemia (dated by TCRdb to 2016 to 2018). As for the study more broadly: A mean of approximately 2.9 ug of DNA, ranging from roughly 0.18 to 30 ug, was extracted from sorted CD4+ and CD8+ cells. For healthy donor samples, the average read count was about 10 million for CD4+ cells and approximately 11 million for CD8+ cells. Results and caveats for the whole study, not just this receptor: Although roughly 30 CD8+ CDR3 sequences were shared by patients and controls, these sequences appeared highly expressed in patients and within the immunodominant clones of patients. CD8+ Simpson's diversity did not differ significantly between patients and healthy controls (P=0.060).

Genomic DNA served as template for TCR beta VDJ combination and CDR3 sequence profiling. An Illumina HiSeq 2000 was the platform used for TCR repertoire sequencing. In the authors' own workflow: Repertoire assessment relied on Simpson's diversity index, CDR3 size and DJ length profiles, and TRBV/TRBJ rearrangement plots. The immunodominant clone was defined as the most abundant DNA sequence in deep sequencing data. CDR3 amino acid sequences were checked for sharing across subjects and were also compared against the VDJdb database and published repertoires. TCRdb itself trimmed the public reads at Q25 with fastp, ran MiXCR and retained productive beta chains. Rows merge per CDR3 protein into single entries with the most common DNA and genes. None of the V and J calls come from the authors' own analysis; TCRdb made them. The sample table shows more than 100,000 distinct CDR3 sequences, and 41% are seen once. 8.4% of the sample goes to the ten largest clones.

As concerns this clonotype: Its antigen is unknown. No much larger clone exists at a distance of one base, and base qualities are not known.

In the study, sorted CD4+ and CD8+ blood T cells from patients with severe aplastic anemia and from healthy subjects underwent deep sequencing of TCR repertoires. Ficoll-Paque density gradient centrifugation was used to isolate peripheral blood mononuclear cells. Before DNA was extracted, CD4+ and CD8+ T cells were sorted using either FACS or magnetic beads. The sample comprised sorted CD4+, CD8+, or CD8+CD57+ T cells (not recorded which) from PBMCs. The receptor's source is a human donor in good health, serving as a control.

The CDR3 region has the sequence CSARAGINYGYTF. The DNA sequence follows: TGCAGTGCTAGGGCCGGGATTAACTATGGCTACACCTTC. The chain joins TRBV20-1 to TRBJ1-2; a confident D gene designation cannot be given. Taken from cysteine to phenylalanine, the CDR3 has 13 residues. Only CDR3 DNA remains: 39 bases, in frame from the first base. The junction shows trimming of 3 bases on V and 1 base on J, plus 9 bases between the germline ends. CDR1 and CDR2 were assigned from the germline V gene (reference sequence) as DFQATT and SNEGSKA.